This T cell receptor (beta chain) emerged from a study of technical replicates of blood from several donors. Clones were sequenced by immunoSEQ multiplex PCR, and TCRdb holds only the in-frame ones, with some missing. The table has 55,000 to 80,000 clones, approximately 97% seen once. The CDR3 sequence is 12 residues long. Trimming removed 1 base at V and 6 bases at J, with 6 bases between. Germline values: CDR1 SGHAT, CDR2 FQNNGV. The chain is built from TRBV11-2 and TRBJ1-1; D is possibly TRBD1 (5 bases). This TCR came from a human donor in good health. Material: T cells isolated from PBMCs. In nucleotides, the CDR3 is TGTGCCAGCAGCTTAGTGGGGCCTGAAGCTTTCTTT. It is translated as CASSLVGPEAFF.